This T cell receptor beta chain was sequenced during a study of T cell repertoires in cytomegalovirus infection. Study background: CMV infection and matching HLA type were both indicated by public TCR beta signatures. Whole-study findings and limits: Of the TCR beta families, the public ones yielded a cumulative frequency that identified carriers of CMV plus the relevant HLA. Ex vivo responses were dominated by HLA-C-restricted CMV-specific TCR beta clonotypes.

Per the germline V gene, CDR1 is SGHTA and CDR2 is FQGTGA. Trimming took 4 bases from V and 1 from J, leaving 7 bases between them. The CDR3 consists of 13 residues. TCRdb ran MiXCR on the reads and lists one entry per CDR3 protein. Here the sample spans almost 500,000 distinct CDR3 sequences, approximately 11% being singletons. At least ten counts were recorded for this clonotype. Antigen specificity is unknown. Sequencing was performed on PBMCs. This clonotype was obtained from a human donor in good health (CMV status not recorded). Some clones in this sample may be carry-over from other donors' samples. This rearrangement joins TRBV7-3 to TRBJ1-1; D gene ambiguous. CDR3 sequence (DNA): TGTGCCAGCAGCTCCTCACCGAACACTGAAGCTTTCTTT. Translating gives CASSSSPNTEAFF.